The rows below give T cell receptor beta chains drawn from one sample of a study of human T cells and chemical hapten exposure. Using its own MiXCR run on the RACE reads, TCRdb lists one record per CDR3 protein. The sample carries about 340,000 distinct CDR3 sequences, approximately 6.9% recorded once. The sample was whole blood, taken in connection with sensitization to the hapten diphenylcyclopropenone (DPC). These receptors were collected from a woman under 30 with alopecia areata. Some clones in this sample may be carry-over from other donors' samples. The CDR3 runs from the conserved cysteine through the conserved F or W. A D gene is named only where the DNA matches it firmly. Size is stated for part of the rows, as once, few or many counts, or as a class when the clone is expanded.

abundance,d_gene,v_gene,j_gene,CDR3aa,CDR3nt
few,.,TRBV20-1,TRBJ2-3,CSASPDSPSTDTQYF,TGCAGTGCTAGCCCGGACAGCCCTAGCACAGATACGCAGTATTTT
.,.,TRBV6-5,TRBJ1-2,CASRDTTNYGYTF,TGTGCCAGCCGGGACACAACTAACTATGGCTACACCTTC
.,.,TRBV7-2,TRBJ2-1,CASSPRREQFF,TGTGCCAGCAGCCCCCGCCGGGAGCAGTTCTTC
few,TRBD2,TRBV12-3/TRBV12-4,TRBJ2-3,CASSFQRGATDTQYF,TGTGCCAGCAGTTTCCAGCGGGGGGCCACAGATACGCAGTATTTT
few,.,TRBV20-1,TRBJ1-5,CSANRQEYPDQPQHF,TGCAGTGCTAACCGACAGGAATATCCAGATCAGCCCCAGCATTTT
.,.,TRBV5-8,TRBJ2-1,CASALPWGEYNEQFF,TGTGCCAGCGCCTTGCCCTGGGGGGAGTACAATGAGCAGTTCTTC
few,TRBD1,TRBV9,TRBJ1-1,CASSVGQGSEAFF,TGTGCCAGCAGCGTAGGACAGGGGTCTGAAGCTTTCTTT
few,.,TRBV5-1,TRBJ2-7,CASSLDGAQGHEQYF,TGCGCCAGCAGCTTGGATGGTGCACAGGGCCACGAGCAGTACTTC
.,TRBD1,TRBV20-1,TRBJ1-5,CSASTGGADQPQHF,TGCAGTGCAAGTACAGGGGGCGCGGATCAGCCCCAGCATTTT
many,TRBD1,TRBV7-2,TRBJ1-2,CASSYGQDGYTF,TGTGCCAGCAGCTATGGACAGGATGGCTACACCTTC
many,TRBD2,TRBV7-2,TRBJ2-5,CASSLASGGHVETQYF,TGTGCCAGCAGCTTAGCCAGCGGGGGGCACGTGGAGACCCAGTACTTC
many,TRBD1,TRBV25-1,TRBJ2-7,CASSDPRQGGREQYF,TGTGCCAGCAGTGACCCACGACAGGGCGGAAGAGAGCAGTACTTC
few,TRBD2,TRBV7-8,TRBJ2-5,CASSLARGEETQYF,TGTGCCAGCAGCTTAGCCCGGGGGGAAGAGACCCAGTACTTC
.,.,TRBV27,TRBJ2-5,CASSLLGPLRGPETQYF,TGTGCCAGCAGTTTATTGGGACCCTTGAGGGGCCCAGAGACCCAGTACTTC
many,.,TRBV7-6,TRBJ1-3,CASSSQQAYSGNTIYF,TGTGCCAGCAGTTCTCAACAGGCTTACTCTGGAAACACCATATATTTT
.,TRBD2,TRBV5-5,TRBJ2-1,CASSAGTSGTYNEQFF,TGTGCCAGCAGCGCAGGGACTAGCGGCACCTACAATGAGCAGTTCTTC
.,TRBD1,TRBV6-5,TRBJ1-3,CASSPSQGALSGNTIYF,TGTGCCAGCAGTCCTAGCCAGGGGGCCCTCTCTGGAAACACCATATATTTT
many,.,TRBV11-1,TRBJ2-3,CASSLGMITDTQYF,TGTGCCAGCAGCTTAGGGATGATCACAGATACGCAGTATTTT
few,.,TRBV4-3,TRBJ1-6,CASSERGAAYNSPLHF,TGCGCCAGCAGCGAGAGGGGGGCCGCCTATAATTCACCCCTCCACTTT
many,.,TRBV7-2,TRBJ2-3,CASSSFVRGGDTQYF,TGTGCCAGCAGCTCATTCGTCCGGGGTGGAGATACGCAGTATTTT
.,.,TRBV27,TRBJ1-2,CASSQGQYYGYTF,TGTGCCAGCAGTCAAGGACAGTACTATGGCTACACCTTC
few,.,TRBV20-1,TRBJ1-4,CSARVRGANEKLFF,TGCAGTGCTAGGGTCCGGGGGGCTAATGAAAAACTGTTTTTT
many,TRBD2,TRBV20-1,TRBJ2-1,CSARDVQRGSNEQFF,TGCAGTGCTAGAGATGTCCAGCGGGGGAGCAATGAGCAGTTCTTC
.,TRBD1,TRBV5-1,TRBJ2-5,CASSPWDSLGETQYF,TGCGCCAGCAGCCCATGGGACAGCCTGGGAGAGACCCAGTACTTC
.,.,TRBV7-9,TRBJ2-1,CASRPLEGTVSSYNEQFF,TGTGCCAGCAGACCCTTGGAAGGGACCGTGAGCTCCTACAATGAGCAGTTCTTC
many,.,TRBV6-1,TRBJ2-5,CASSVATFGTQYF,TGTGCCAGCAGTGTTGCCACTTTTGGGACCCAGTACTTC
.,TRBD1,TRBV27,TRBJ1-2,CASSLRGQGLHGYTF,TGTGCCAGCAGTTTAAGGGGACAGGGCTTACATGGCTACACCTTC
few,TRBD2,TRBV5-6,TRBJ2-7,CASSKSGGAWRQYF,TGTGCCAGCAGCAAGAGCGGGGGGGCCTGGAGGCAGTACTTC
.,.,TRBV18,TRBJ1-4,CASSPPGSRDEKLFF,TGTGCCAGCTCACCACCTGGGTCCAGGGATGAAAAACTGTTTTTT
.,.,TRBV13,TRBJ2-7,CASSLGLGIRDEQYF,TGTGCCAGCAGCTTAGGCCTCGGTATTCGAGACGAGCAGTACTTC
.,.,TRBV27,TRBJ2-7,CASSFTDTYEQYF,TGTGCCAGCAGTTTTACGGATACCTACGAGCAGTACTTC
.,.,TRBV15,TRBJ2-4,CATSSYRDVKNIRYF,TGTGCCACCAGCAGTTACCGGGACGTTAAAAACATTCGGTACTTC